A single T cell receptor (beta chain) is shown here with its context. Its antigen is currently not known. Per-nucleotide qualities are absent, and no much larger clonotype sits a single base away. The library came from the immunoSEQ multiplex PCR assay. To provide template for TCR sequencing, every sample had RNA extracted and reverse transcribed into cDNA. First-strand cDNA was synthesized using SuperScript III with a 2:1 mix of oligo-dT and random hexamers. A synthetic immune receptor repertoire was used to assess amplification bias, and residual bias was removed computationally. In the paper's pipeline: Raw reads were preprocessed to remove errors, and CDR3 was defined according to IMGT conventions as the region from the conserved cysteine to phenylalanine. Clonality was computed as 1 minus the Shannon entropy, with the entropy normalized by log2 of the number of productive unique TCRs. Scalp TCRbeta sequences were cross-referenced with sorted blood CD4 and CD8 repertoires so that the CD4 or CD8 identity of scalp clones could be inferred. Held by TCRdb, this immuneACCESS table contains in-frame sequences only and omits some clones. Under half of the omission traces to an unresolved V gene where checked; the cause of the rest is unknown. V and J calls and clone size are as listed in that table; D and trimming were resolved from the DNA. The sample table shows approximately 200,000 clones, and about 60% are seen once. The ten largest make up 0.65% to 0.7% of the sample.

Explained via the paper, the time point label denotes: approximately 4 weeks on oral tofacitinib. Read against the paper, the sample's treatment or condition label means: oral pan-JAK inhibitor, 5-10 mg twice daily. Peripheral blood and lesional scalp punch biopsies were obtained from patients with alopecia areata. PBMCs were isolated by density centrifugation and stained for CD3, CD4 and CD8, and CD4+ and CD8+ T cells were sorted on a FACSAria. The CDR3 has 14 amino acids, counting the end cysteine and phenylalanine. CDR3 DNA only is kept here, 42 bases in frame from base 1. Deletion took 6 bases off V and 1 base off J, with a span of 14 bases between the germline ends. CDR1 and CDR2 (SGHRS, YFSETQ) derive from the germline V gene. This entry comes from a study of CD8+ T cells in alopecia areata (dated by TCRdb to between 2017 and 2018). With regard to the full study: The treated patients, all with moderate-to-severe alopecia areata, were enrolled in an open-label pilot trial of oral tofacitinib given at 5 to 10 mg twice daily. The study used high-throughput TCRbeta sequencing to examine T cell clonal expansion in alopecia areata, in both the C3H/HeJ mouse model and human patients. Tofacitinib was given for 6 to 18 months, followed by 6 months of follow-up off drug to assess delayed response and recurrence. Scalp tissue and sorted CD4+ and CD8+ peripheral blood T cells from patchy and totalis/universalis alopecia areata patients and from healthy controls were covered by human TCRbeta sequencing. Amplification of TCRbeta CDR3 regions was done by immunoSEQ multiplex PCR using 35 Vbeta forward primers and 13 Jbeta reverse primers. Clonality in the scalp was compared among normal scalp (n=4), patchy alopecia areata scalp (n=8), and alopecia totalis/universalis scalp (n=8). Disease severity in treated patients was measured with the SALT score, which quantifies the percentage of affected scalp surface area. Tofacitinib-treated patients had biopsies at baseline and at 4 and 24 weeks of treatment, with a later scalp biopsy in several patients. The RNA source kit depended on sample type: the PAXgene miRNA kit for fixed scalp, the miRNeasy kit for PBMCs, and the RNeasy kit for mouse skin.

Study-wide findings and limitations: Compared with normal scalp, lesional scalp, particularly in alopecia totalis/universalis, had higher clonality and more expanded CD8+ clones, which suggests antigenic drive. Scalp clonality and the number of expanded CD8+ clones among the top 100 scalp clones were significantly decreased by tofacitinib. During tofacitinib treatment, many expanded lesional clones stuck around in both scalp and blood, and this persistence may partly explain why relapse happens after treatment is stopped. Shared TCR sequences between patients were less evident than in mice, which may be partly attributable to HLA diversity in the patient population. Unlike mouse skin, where gammadelta T cells dominate, normal human skin contains resident alphabeta T cells that get sequenced too, which complicates analysis of the scalp TCR repertoire. Because the treated cohort was small and included a single nonresponder, larger studies are needed to assess links between baseline CD8+ expansion and response.

Sequences were derived from CD4+ T cells sorted from blood, sampled at week 4, from a patient treated with tofacitinib. The chain is encoded by TRBV5-1 joined to TRBJ2-7; the D region is possibly TRBD1 or TRBD2, each matching across 5 bases. The source is a human donor with alopecia areata. The encoded CDR3 is CASKSFGASYEQYF. The nucleotide sequence is given as TGCGCCAGCAAAAGTTTCGGGGCATCCTACGAGCAGTACTTC.